The clone carrying this T cell receptor (beta chain) occurred a few times. These data are taken from a study of blood T cell repertoires in COVID-19. Across the whole study: Material from acute and convalescent COVID-19 was sourced from the United States, Italy and Spain. Sources were T cells, B-cell-depleted T cells, or PBMCs; the material itself was cDNA or gDNA.

Authors' processing steps: Reference gene primer amplification yielded estimated nucleated cell counts. This table comes from immunoSEQ multiplex PCR, and its TCRdb copy is limited to in-frame clones, with some not included. V, J and clone size reflect that table, while D and trimming were determined from the DNA. The table has around 290,000 clones, approximately 85% seen once. Participants' own reports of clinical history determined their cohort assignment. The CDR3 spans 14 residues. Looked up from germline, CDR1 is SGHTS and CDR2 is YDEGEE. V was pared by 5 bases and J by 6 bases, with 7 bases of the junction left unmatched.

The TCR was taken from a woman aged 25 to 39 who had recovered from COVID-19. The sequenced sample was PBMCs or T cells enriched from blood (not recorded which). The chain combines TRBV5-8 with TRBJ1-5; 8 bases are shared with TRBD1. The CDR3 protein is CASRGRGLAQPQHF. Written as DNA, the CDR3 is TGTGCCAGCAGAGGCAGGGGGCTAGCTCAGCCCCAGCATTTT. The whole variable domain, remainder taken from reference TRBV5-8 and TRBJ1-5, is EAGVTQSPTHLIKTRGQQATLRCSPISGHTSVYWYQQALGLGLQFLLWYDEGEERNRGNFPPRFSGRQFPNYSSELNVNALELEDSALYLCASRGRGLAQPQHFGDGTRLSIL.